The table lists the clone carrying this T cell receptor beta chain with a few counts. The antigen remains unidentified. This entry comes from a study of T cell repertoires in cytomegalovirus infection. The CDR3 is 17 amino acids. In germline, CDR1 is SGHVS, CDR2 FQNEAQ. Trimming removed 3 bases from V and 7 bases from J, with 22 bases in between. One entry per CDR3 protein results from TCRdb running MiXCR on the reads. The table lists about 470,000 distinct CDR3 sequences, under 45% of them singletons. This specimen consisted of cultured PBMCs, obtained from culture after CMV antigen stimulation. This TCR derives from a human donor in good health (CMV status not recorded). Some clones in this sample may be carry-over from other donors' samples. The chain uses TRBV7-8 and TRBJ2-1, with a possible D match to TRBD1 (5 bases). CDR3 coding DNA: TGTGCCAGCAGCTTCCCGTGGGGCTCCAGGAGAAAGAATGAGCAGTTCTTC. This gives the protein CASSFPWGSRRKNEQFF.